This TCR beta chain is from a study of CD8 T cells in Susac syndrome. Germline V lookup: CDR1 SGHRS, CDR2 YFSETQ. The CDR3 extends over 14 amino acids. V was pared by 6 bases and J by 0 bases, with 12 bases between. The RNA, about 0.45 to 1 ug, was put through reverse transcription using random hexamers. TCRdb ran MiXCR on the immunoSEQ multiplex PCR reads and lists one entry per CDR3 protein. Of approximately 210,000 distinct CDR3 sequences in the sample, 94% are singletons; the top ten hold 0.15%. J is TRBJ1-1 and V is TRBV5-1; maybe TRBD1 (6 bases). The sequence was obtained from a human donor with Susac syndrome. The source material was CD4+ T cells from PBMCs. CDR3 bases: TGCGCCAGCACCTCAGGGGACGTGAACACTGAAGCTTTCTTT. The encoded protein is CASTSGDVNTEAFF.